Presented here are 2 T cell receptor beta chains from one specimen sequenced in a study of OX40 agonist ivuxolimab in advanced cancers. The table came from immunoSEQ multiplex PCR; TCRdb's copy has only in-frame clones and leaves some out. The sample lists tens of thousands of clones, 90% occurring once. This sample comprised CD4+ or CD8+ T cells sorted from blood, obtained in a trial of the OX40 agonist ivuxolimab. All receptors come from an adult with an advanced solid tumor such as melanoma, head and neck, liver or kidney cancer.

V gene TRBV5-5 combines with J gene TRBJ2-3, with 10 bases lining up with TRBD2. CDR1 and CDR2 from the germline V gene are SGHKS and YYEKEE (reference sequence). The CDR3 is 15 amino acids. The junction had 13 bases not matched to a gene; V was cut back by 7 bases and J by 8 bases. The CDR3 loop is CASLLASGGPGTQYF. In DNA form, the CDR3 reads TGTGCCAGCCTCCTGGCTAGCGGGGGCCCTGGTACGCAGTATTTT. Drawing the rest from reference TRBV5-5 and TRBJ2-3, the complete variable domain is DAGVTQSPTHLIKTRGQQVTLRCSPISGHKSVSWYQQVLGQGPQFIFQYYEKEERGRGNFPDRFSARQFPNYSSELNVNALLLGDSALYLCASLLASGGPGTQYFGPGTRLTVL.

This chain connects TRBV5-5 to TRBJ2-3; the D gene could be TRBD1 or TRBD2 (5 bases each). Germline CDR1 and CDR2: SGHKS and YYEKEE (reference sequence). V was clipped by 4 bases and J by 4 bases, with 16 bases between them. CDR3 size: 15 residues. CDR3 residues: CASSPGTVVADTQYF. CDR3 nucleotides: TGTGCCAGCAGCCCCGGGACCGTCGTCGCAGATACGCAGTATTTT.